This TCR beta chain stems from a study of T cells in Graves' hyperthyroidism and ophthalmopathy. In the study overall: Prior to any treatment, at the point of initial diagnosis, peripheral blood was collected.

Amplification targeted TCR beta CDR3 regions from RNA transcripts. HTBI primers drove first-round RT-PCR of the TCR CDR3. Via MiXCR, TCRdb re-called the multiplex PCR reads, giving one row per CDR3 protein. The data hold 250,000 to 300,000 distinct CDR3 sequences, with roughly 19% observed a single time. Active moderate-to-severe ophthalmopathy, Clinical Activity Score at least 3, NOSPECS at least 4, under 3 months' duration. Diagnoses were made from clinical symptoms, serum measures (thyroxine and TRAb), thyroid ultrasound and orbital computed tomography. Notes on the study in general: Ophthalmopathy and stable hyperthyroidism were separated by a 13 V-J model.

The CDR3 runs to 15 residues. CDR1 and CDR2 (germline): SGDLS, YYNGEE. V was clipped by 0 bases and J by 4 bases, with 13 bases between them. Regarding this clonotype: As yet, its antigen is unknown.

Sequenced: blood. V is TRBV9 and J is TRBJ2-5; D is uncertain. This sequence was found in a man aged 45-60 years with Graves' ophthalmopathy. The CDR3: CASSVAWDIGETQYF. DNA of the CDR3: TGTGCCAGCAGCGTAGCTTGGGATATAGGAGAGACCCAGTACTTC.